These T cell receptor beta chains were read from a single sample in a study of T-cell memory formation after mild COVID-19. In TCRdb, the 5' RACE reads were re-called with MiXCR into one record per CDR3 protein. The sample shows about 190,000 distinct CDR3 sequences, about 16% of them seen only once. Specimen: PBMCs or a T cell subset sorted from them (not recorded which). The origin of the receptors is an adult woman who had mild COVID-19 (a few samples of this study predate the infection). Cell type and time point are not known. Each CDR3 is given with its conserved first and last residue. The D gene is left open where the match is weak. Some rows have no size entry. The others give once, few or many, or a class for an expanded clone.

abundance: -
v_gene: TRBV9
j_gene: TRBJ2-5
d_gene: -
CDR3nt: TGTGCCAGCAGCGCCCCATCTCCGAGTTCGCAAGAGACCCAGTACTTC
CDR3aa: CASSAPSPSSQETQYF

abundance: -
v_gene: TRBV3-1
j_gene: TRBJ1-2
d_gene: -
CDR3nt: TGTGCCAGCAGCCAAGATCCGGGGACTCTGGGCTATGGCTACACCTTC
CDR3aa: CASSQDPGTLGYGYTF

abundance: many
v_gene: TRBV29-1
j_gene: TRBJ2-1
d_gene: -
CDR3nt: TGCAGCGCGAGTGACCGTGCATCCTACAATGAGCAGTTCTTC
CDR3aa: CSASDRASYNEQFF

abundance: -
v_gene: TRBV4-2
j_gene: TRBJ1-2
d_gene: TRBD1
CDR3nt: TGTGCCAGCAGGACAGGGGGCTTGAACTATGGCTACACCTTC
CDR3aa: CASRTGGLNYGYTF

abundance: -
v_gene: TRBV7-9
j_gene: TRBJ2-3
d_gene: TRBD2
CDR3nt: TGTGCCAGCAGCCAGATAGCGGGAGCTTCAGATACGCAGTATTTT
CDR3aa: CASSQIAGASDTQYF

abundance: -
v_gene: TRBV19
j_gene: TRBJ2-6
d_gene: -
CDR3nt: TGTGCCAGTAGTAGATGGACGGATTACTCTGGGGCCAACGTCCTGACTTTC
CDR3aa: CASSRWTDYSGANVLTF

abundance: many
v_gene: TRBV12-3/TRBV12-4
j_gene: TRBJ2-1
d_gene: -
CDR3nt: TGTGCCAGCAGTTCAGGGACTCCAGAAACCAATGAGCAGTTCTTC
CDR3aa: CASSSGTPETNEQFF

abundance: few
v_gene: TRBV5-1
j_gene: TRBJ1-3
d_gene: -
CDR3nt: TGCGCCAGCAGCCCAGGACAGAGGGGAAACACCATATATTTT
CDR3aa: CASSPGQRGNTIYF

abundance: -
v_gene: TRBV7-3
j_gene: TRBJ2-2
d_gene: -
CDR3nt: TGTGCCAGCAGCCCCTTCAAGAACACCGGGGAGCTGTTTTTT
CDR3aa: CASSPFKNTGELFF

abundance: -
v_gene: TRBV6-2/TRBV6-3
j_gene: TRBJ2-5
d_gene: -
CDR3nt: TGTGCCAGCACTCAGCAAGAGACCCAGTACTTC
CDR3aa: CASTQQETQYF

abundance: few
v_gene: TRBV7-2
j_gene: TRBJ2-5
d_gene: -
CDR3nt: TGTGCCAGCAGCCCGGCCTCCGGGGGAGAGACCCAGTACTTC
CDR3aa: CASSPASGGETQYF

abundance: few
v_gene: TRBV10-3
j_gene: TRBJ1-1
d_gene: TRBD1
CDR3nt: TGTGCCATCAGTGATGACAGGGTCACTGAAGCTTTCTTT
CDR3aa: CAISDDRVTEAFF

abundance: -
v_gene: TRBV2
j_gene: TRBJ1-1
d_gene: TRBD1
CDR3nt: TGTGCCACCCCGGGGGGGGACAGGAGGAGTACTGAAGCTTTCTTT
CDR3aa: CATPGGDRRSTEAFF

abundance: few
v_gene: TRBV19
j_gene: TRBJ1-5
d_gene: -
CDR3nt: TGTGCCAGTAGTATAGGAGATGCGACGCGGCCCCAGCATTTT
CDR3aa: CASSIGDATRPQHF

abundance: few
v_gene: TRBV5-1
j_gene: TRBJ1-2
d_gene: TRBD1
CDR3nt: TGCGCCAGCACCCTTCGAGGACAGGGGCACCCTAACTATGGCTACACCTTC
CDR3aa: CASTLRGQGHPNYGYTF

abundance: -
v_gene: TRBV12-3/TRBV12-4
j_gene: TRBJ2-3
d_gene: TRBD2
CDR3nt: TGTGCCAGCAGGGGAGCGGGAGTGGGCACAGATACGCAGTATTTT
CDR3aa: CASRGAGVGTDTQYF

abundance: many
v_gene: TRBV5-1
j_gene: TRBJ2-7
d_gene: TRBD1
CDR3nt: TGCGCCAGCAGCGGCGGACAGGTATACGAGCAGTACTTC
CDR3aa: CASSGGQVYEQYF

abundance: -
v_gene: TRBV20-1
j_gene: TRBJ2-2
d_gene: -
CDR3nt: TGCAGTGCTAGGAGAACGTATGGGGAGCTGTTTTTT
CDR3aa: CSARRTYGELFF

abundance: -
v_gene: TRBV30
j_gene: TRBJ2-7
d_gene: -
CDR3nt: TGTGCCTGGAGTGTGGGGAACGAGCAGTACTTC
CDR3aa: CAWSVGNEQYF

abundance: few
v_gene: TRBV6-2/TRBV6-3
j_gene: TRBJ2-7
d_gene: -
CDR3nt: TGTGCCAGCAGTCCAATCCTTAACCTCCGCTACTACGAGCAGTACTTC
CDR3aa: CASSPILNLRYYEQYF

abundance: few
v_gene: TRBV5-1
j_gene: TRBJ2-3
d_gene: -
CDR3nt: TGCGCCAGCAGTGATTGGGGGGCTAAGGCAGATACGCAGTATTTT
CDR3aa: CASSDWGAKADTQYF

abundance: -
v_gene: TRBV5-1
j_gene: TRBJ2-2
d_gene: TRBD1
CDR3nt: TGCGCCAGCAGCACCCTCGGGACAGGAGACACCGGGGAGCTGTTTTTT
CDR3aa: CASSTLGTGDTGELFF

abundance: -
v_gene: TRBV12-3/TRBV12-4
j_gene: TRBJ1-2
d_gene: -
CDR3nt: TGTGCCAGCAGTCCCGGGACACCCTATGGCTACACCTTC
CDR3aa: CASSPGTPYGYTF

abundance: -
v_gene: TRBV7-2
j_gene: TRBJ2-5
d_gene: -
CDR3nt: TGTGCCAGCAGCTTAGCGGGCACAAAAGAGACCCAGTACTTC
CDR3aa: CASSLAGTKETQYF

abundance: -
v_gene: TRBV6-1
j_gene: TRBJ2-7
d_gene: -
CDR3nt: TGTGCCAGCACCCAAGGGGGGACCTACGAGCAGTACTTC
CDR3aa: CASTQGGTYEQYF

abundance: few
v_gene: TRBV4-1
j_gene: TRBJ1-4
d_gene: -
CDR3nt: TGCGCCAGCAGCCAAGTAGGATCTTTTGGGAAACTGTTTTTT
CDR3aa: CASSQVGSFGKLFF

abundance: few
v_gene: TRBV5-1
j_gene: TRBJ2-2
d_gene: -
CDR3nt: TGCGCCAGCAGCTTCGAGGTCGGGGAGCTGTTTTTT
CDR3aa: CASSFEVGELFF

abundance: few
v_gene: TRBV5-1
j_gene: TRBJ2-7
d_gene: TRBD2
CDR3nt: TGCGCCAGCACTCCCCGGGGGGACTCCTACGAGCAGTACTTC
CDR3aa: CASTPRGDSYEQYF

abundance: -
v_gene: TRBV24-1
j_gene: TRBJ2-1
d_gene: TRBD2
CDR3nt: TGTGCCACCAGTGATTTCGGGGGGGCAGGCTACAATGAGCAGTTCTTC
CDR3aa: CATSDFGGAGYNEQFF

abundance: few
v_gene: TRBV5-1
j_gene: TRBJ2-1
d_gene: TRBD1
CDR3nt: TGCGCCAGCAGCTCGGGACAGGAATACAATGAGCAGTTCTTC
CDR3aa: CASSSGQEYNEQFF

abundance: few
v_gene: TRBV24-1
j_gene: TRBJ2-1
d_gene: TRBD1
CDR3nt: TGTGCCACCAGTGGAGGACAGGGGGCCACCTACAATGAGCAGTTCTTC
CDR3aa: CATSGGQGATYNEQFF

abundance: -
v_gene: TRBV7-2
j_gene: TRBJ1-6
d_gene: -
CDR3nt: TGTGCCAGCAGCCTCTCCGCCCCAGATAATTCACCCCTCCACTTT
CDR3aa: CASSLSAPDNSPLHF

abundance: -
v_gene: TRBV5-8
j_gene: TRBJ1-2
d_gene: -
CDR3nt: TGTGCCAGCAGCATGAGGGGCAACTATGGCTACACCTTC
CDR3aa: CASSMRGNYGYTF